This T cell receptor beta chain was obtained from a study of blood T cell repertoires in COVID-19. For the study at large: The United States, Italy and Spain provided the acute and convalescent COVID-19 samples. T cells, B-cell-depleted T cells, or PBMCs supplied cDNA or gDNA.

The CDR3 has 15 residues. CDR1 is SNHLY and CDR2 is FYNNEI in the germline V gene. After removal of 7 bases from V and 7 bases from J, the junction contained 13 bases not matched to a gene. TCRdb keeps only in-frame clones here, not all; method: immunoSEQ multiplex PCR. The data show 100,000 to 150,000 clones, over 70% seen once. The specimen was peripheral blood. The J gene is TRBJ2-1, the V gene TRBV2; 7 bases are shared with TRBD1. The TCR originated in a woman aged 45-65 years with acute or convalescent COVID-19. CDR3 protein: CASNKGTAYWNEQFF. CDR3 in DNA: TGTGCCAGCAACAAAGGGACAGCGTACTGGAATGAGCAGTTCTTC.